This T cell receptor (beta chain) stems from a study of beta chain features in type 1 diabetes. Study as a whole: Similarity in age, gender and cell yields was seen between patients and healthy donors. General study findings and limits: VDJ junctions from type 1 diabetes patients carried fewer insertions and larger deletions. Shorter TCRB CDR3s, moderately but significantly so, marked every one of the four CD4+ subsets in Type 1 diabetes patients. A potential PCR bias toward shorter templates would be equal in patient and control samples.

For this clone: The antigen remains unidentified.

cDNA synthesis used the whole RNA isolate, giving expressed TCRB sequences. Sequencing was performed with immunoSEQ multiplex PCR; in TCRdb, only in-frame clones are kept and a portion is missing. The repertoire holds around 650,000 clones, 9.5% to 15% seen once, with 0.09% to 0.15% in the top ten. This clonotype was obtained from a man in his thirties or forties with type 1 diabetes. What was sequenced was naive CD4+ T cells from blood.

The CDR3 coding sequence is TGTGCCAGCTCACCACGGGAGTACAATCAGCCCCAGCATTTT. This codes for CASSPREYNQPQHF. The J gene is TRBJ1-5, the V gene TRBV18; no clear D gene. Trimming shortened V by 1 base and J by 3 bases, and 7 bases separated the two germline ends. The CDR3 totals 14 residues. The germline gives CDR1 KGHSH, CDR2 LQKENI.